Described below is a single T cell receptor (beta chain) sequence and its context. The read terminates 3 residues before the CDR3 end, so the remaining end is supplied by the germline J gene. This specimen belongs to a study of T cells in women clearing cervical HPV infection. Looking at the study overall: With HLA typing for only a few women, HLA confounding remains possible.

This table comes from immunoSEQ multiplex PCR, and its TCRdb copy is limited to in-frame clones, with some not included. The repertoire shows around 17,000 clones; the top ten hold about 7.2%. CDR3 size: 14 residues. V lost 0 bases and J lost 7; bases outside the gene matches: 5. Germline CDR1 GTSNPN, CDR2 SVGIG (reference sequence). The clonotype comes from a woman aged 18 to 75 with a cervical HPV16 infection that either progressed to CIN3+ or cleared (not recorded which). Source material: blood buffy coat. The chain is built from TRBV30 and TRBJ2-1; 8 bases fit TRBD2. The CDR3 is CAWSVTGGRNEQFF. The CDR3 DNA, read in part, is TGTGCCTGGAGTGTAACGGGGGGGCGGAATGAG.